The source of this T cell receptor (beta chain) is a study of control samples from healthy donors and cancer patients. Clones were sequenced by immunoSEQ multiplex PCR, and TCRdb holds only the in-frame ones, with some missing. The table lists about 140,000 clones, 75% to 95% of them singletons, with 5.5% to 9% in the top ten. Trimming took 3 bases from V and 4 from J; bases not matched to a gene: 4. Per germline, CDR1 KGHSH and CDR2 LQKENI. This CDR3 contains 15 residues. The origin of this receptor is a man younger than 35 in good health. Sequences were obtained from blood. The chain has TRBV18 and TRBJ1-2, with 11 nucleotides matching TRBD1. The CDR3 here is CASSPRTGGVYGYTF. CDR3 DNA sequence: TGTGCCAGCTCACCCCGGACAGGGGGCGTCTATGGCTACACCTTC.